Shown below are 25 T cell receptor beta chains from a single sample sequenced in a study of cytomegalovirus exposure and HLA in healthy donors listed by TCRdb under 2017. Libraries were made using the immunoSEQ multiplex PCR assay. A mixture of 60 forward primers for TCR Vbeta segments and 13 reverse primers for TCR Jbeta segments was used in the multiplex PCR. This is the immuneACCESS table as TCRdb keeps it, with only in-frame sequences that have V and J called. A part of the clones is gone; compared with another copy, unresolved V genes explain less than half, and the rest is unexplained. The table for this sample lists over 100,000 clones. Over 1.5% of the sample comes from the top ten. Sequencing used PBMCs. These receptors all stem from a woman aged 40-49 years in good health and CMV-seropositive.

This sequence joins TRBV5-1 and TRBJ2-1; the match to TRBD1 covers 8 bases. V shed 5 bases, J shed 7 bases, and the junction held 11 bases outside the gene matches. Per the germline V gene, CDR1 is SGHRS and CDR2 is YFSETQ. The CDR3 is 15 residues long. The CDR3 DNA follows: TGCGCCAGCAGTAGGCCGACAGGGGAAGGGAATGAGCAGTTCTTC. The encoded protein is CASSRPTGEGNEQFF.

V gene TRBV9 combines with J gene TRBJ2-1; TRBD2 matches at 7 bases. V trimming: 4 bases; J trimming: 0 bases; junction bases outside the gene matches: 10. The CDR3 has 17 amino acids. Germline V gives CDR1 SGDLS, CDR2 YYNGEE. The CDR3 coding sequence is TGTGCCAGCAGCCGGAGCGCGGGCGGGAGCTCCTACAATGAGCAGTTCTTC. Residues: CASSRSAGGSSYNEQFF.

V gene TRBV7-8 combines with J gene TRBJ1-1; D not certain. Germline CDR1 and CDR2: SGHVS and FQNEAQ. The CDR3 sequence is 14 residues long. The V and J ends lost 2 bases and 6 bases respectively, with 13 bases between them. As DNA, the CDR3 is TGTGCCAGCAGCTTACAGTCGGGGTTACCTGAAGCTTTCTTT. Amino acid sequence: CASSLQSGLPEAFF.

This chain connects TRBV19 to TRBJ2-7; 7 nucleotides match TRBD2. Germline V gene lookup returns CDR1 LNHDA and CDR2 SQIVND (reference sequence). The CDR3 runs 15 residues. J was trimmed by 6 bases and V by 1 base; bases with no gene match: 9. The CDR3 region is CASSIVAGELFEQYF. The DNA for the CDR3 is TGTGCCAGTAGTATAGTTGCGGGAGAATTATTCGAGCAGTACTTC. The full variable domain, in which reference TRBV19 and TRBJ2-7 provide the parts outside the CDR3, is DGGITQSPKYLFRKEGQNVTLSCEQNLNHDAMYWYRQDPGQGLRLIYYSQIVNDFQKGDIAEGYSVSREKKESFPLTVTSAQKNPTAFYLCASSIVAGELFEQYFGPGTRLTVT.

The chain joins TRBV7-6 to TRBJ2-7; 10 nucleotides agree with TRBD1. Trimming at V came to 1 base and at J to 5 bases, leaving 5 bases not matched to a gene. The germline V gene encodes CDR1 SGHVS and CDR2 FNYEAQ. This CDR3 contains 15 residues. CDR3 bases: TGTGCCAGCAGCTTAGAGGGACAGGGGCTTCACGAGCAGTACTTC. It yields the protein CASSLEGQGLHEQYF.

V gene TRBV27 combines with J gene TRBJ2-2, with D perhaps matching TRBD2 (7 bases). CDR1 is MNHEY and CDR2 is SMNVEV in the germline V gene (reference sequence). The CDR3 loop spans 14 amino acids. Trimming pared 5 bases from V and 5 bases from J, leaving 12 bases between. The CDR3 protein is CASSRGGWTGELFF. The CDR3 DNA reads TGTGCCAGCAGTAGGGGGGGGTGGACCGGGGAGCTGTTTTTT.

J is TRBJ2-1 and V is TRBV5-4; TRBD2 aligns across 8 bases. This CDR3 is 14 amino acids long. J was trimmed by 3 bases and V by 2 bases; bases with no gene match: 1. In germline, CDR1 is SGHNT, CDR2 YYREEE (reference sequence). In DNA, the CDR3 is TGTGCCAGCAGCTTAAGCGGGAGCTACAATGAGCAGTTCTTC. Protein sequence: CASSLSGSYNEQFF.

The chain recombines TRBV28 with TRBJ2-3, with TRBD2 identical over 8 bases. The CDR3 runs 14 residues. Trimming at V came to 6 bases and at J to 3 bases, leaving 5 bases not matched to a gene. CDR1 is MDHEN, CDR2 SYDVKM, per germline. The DNA of the CDR3 is TGTGCCAGCAGAAGCGGGAGTCGGACAGATACGCAGTATTTT. Translating it yields CASRSGSRTDTQYF.

CDR3 loop: CASSSGQGQETQYF. The CDR3 DNA reads TGTGCCAGCAGCTCGGGACAGGGTCAAGAGACCCAGTACTTC. The J gene is TRBJ2-5, the V gene TRBV13, with 9 bases lining up with TRBD1. V lost 4 bases to trimming and J lost 2 bases; unmatched junction nucleotides: 2. This CDR3 spans 14 amino acids. CDR1 PRHDT and CDR2 FYEKMQ come from the germline V gene (reference sequence).

The rearrangement uses TRBV28 and TRBJ1-2; D possibly corresponds to TRBD1 (5 bases). The V end lost 6 bases, the J end lost 7 bases, and 9 bases lay between the germline ends. Germline V gene data show CDR1 as MDHEN and CDR2 as SYDVKM. The CDR3 consists of 11 residues. For the CDR3, the DNA is TGTGCCAGCAGGGTGGGGGGTGGCTACACCTTC. Translating it yields CASRVGGGYTF.

This chain uses TRBV6-6 with TRBJ2-3; TRBD1 matches at 9 bases. Per germline, CDR1 MNHNY and CDR2 SVGAGI (reference sequence). This CDR3 contains 16 residues. J was trimmed by 0 bases and V by 5 bases; bases with no gene match: 6. CDR3 sequence (DNA): TGTGCCAGCAGTCGGGGACAGGGAACGAGCACAGATACGCAGTATTTT. Protein product: CASSRGQGTSTDTQYF.

V and J are TRBV7-9 and TRBJ2-7, with D tentatively TRBD1 (6 bases). The V end was cut by 1 base, the J end by 4 bases, with 14 bases between. The CDR3 sequence is 15 residues long. Germline V CDR1 and CDR2: SEHNR, FQNEAQ (reference sequence). The CDR3, as DNA: TGTGCCAGCAGCTTAGGGGGGCCAGGGGAATACGAGCAGTACTTC. Encoded protein: CASSLGGPGEYEQYF.

The chain links TRBV7-7 to TRBJ2-7, with D unclear. The CDR3 runs to 14 residues. Germline values: CDR1 SSHAT, CDR2 FNYEAQ (reference sequence). The V end was cut by 3 bases, the J end by 0 bases, with 9 bases between. The CDR3 coding sequence is TGTGCCAGCAGCTTCCGTTCTCCCTCCTACGAGCAGTACTTC. Translation: CASSFRSPSYEQYF.

The V gene is TRBV7-9, the J gene TRBJ2-3; TRBD2 is a possible D gene (5 bases). V dropped 5 bases and J dropped 1 base, with 22 bases sitting between them. The length of the CDR3 is 18 residues. Germline V gives CDR1 SEHNR, CDR2 FQNEAQ (reference sequence). This CDR3 reads CASSPPDGPNGGTDTQYF. DNA of the CDR3: TGTGCCAGCAGCCCCCCCGACGGGCCGAACGGGGGCACAGATACGCAGTATTTT.

This sequence joins TRBV7-2 and TRBJ2-1; possibly TRBD2 for D (5 bases). The CDR3 loop spans 17 amino acids. Trimming stripped 0 bases from V and 3 bases from J, with 15 bases between. CDR1 is SGHTA and CDR2 is FQGNSA in the germline V gene. The CDR3 here is CASSLAAPAELYNEQFF. CDR3 DNA sequence: TGTGCCAGCAGCTTAGCCGCCCCAGCGGAACTCTACAATGAGCAGTTCTTC.

The V call is TRBV7-2, the J call TRBJ2-3, with D maybe TRBD1 (6 bases). Looked up from germline, CDR1 is SGHTA and CDR2 is FQGNSA. The CDR3 is made up of 14 amino acids. V shed 5 bases and J shed 6 bases, with 15 bases lying between them. CDR3 sequence reads: CASSRDTGSDTQYF. The CDR3 DNA reads as TGTGCCAGCAGCAGGGACACTGGGTCGGATACGCAGTATTTT. The whole variable domain, remainder taken from reference TRBV7-2 and TRBJ2-3, is GAGVSQSPSNKVTEKGKDVELRCDPISGHTALYWYRQSLGQGLEFLIYFQGNSAPDKSGLPSDRFSAERTGGSVSTLTIQRTQQEDSAVYLCASSRDTGSDTQYFGPGTRLTVL.

The V call is TRBV19, the J call TRBJ2-7, with TRBD2 identical over 11 bases. The V gene's germline CDR1 is LNHDA and CDR2 SQIVND (reference sequence). V gave up 5 bases and J gave up 6 bases; unmatched junction bases: 6. There are 14 residues in the CDR3. CDR3 bases: TGTGCCAGTAGTTTCGGGACTAGCGGTAGCGAGCAGTACTTC. As protein: CASSFGTSGSEQYF.

A word on this clone: Other nucleotide sequences from this sample produce the same CDR3. CDR3 nucleotide sequence: TGTGCCAGCAGCCAAGACCTTGGGGCCTATGGCTACACCTTC. Its protein is CASSQDLGAYGYTF. The rearrangement joins TRBV4-2 to TRBJ1-2; tentatively, D is TRBD1 (5 bases). Germline CDR1 reads LGHNA; CDR2 reads YNFKEQ. V gave up 0 bases and J gave up 4 bases, with 9 bases separating them. The CDR3 length is 14 residues.

V and J are TRBV15 and TRBJ2-1, with D uncertain. Germline lookup yields CDR1 LNHNV and CDR2 YYDKDF (reference sequence). This CDR3 is 14 amino acids long. V was clipped by 0 bases and J by 8 bases, with 11 bases between them. The CDR3 bases are TGTGCCACCAGCAGAGATAAAGCAATGTATGAGCAGTTCTTC. Amino acid sequence: CATSRDKAMYEQFF.

V gene TRBV6-1 combines with J gene TRBJ2-7, with D possibly TRBD2 on 6 matching bases. The germline gives CDR1 MNHNS, CDR2 SASEGT. The CDR3 is made up of 14 amino acids. V lost 6 bases and J lost 6, with 18 bases in between. Here the CDR3 reads CASRGGPVLGEQYF. The CDR3 DNA follows: TGTGCCAGCAGGGGGGGACCAGTTCTAGGCGAGCAGTACTTC.

The chain has TRBV28 and TRBJ1-1, with 7 bases that match TRBD1. The V gene end was trimmed by 6 bases and the J gene end by 5 bases; junction bases not matched to a gene: 3. CDR3 length: 12 residues. Germline values: CDR1 MDHEN, CDR2 SYDVKM. Written as DNA, the CDR3 is TGTGCCAGCAGAAAGACAGGGACTGAAGCTTTCTTT. It yields the protein CASRKTGTEAFF.

The chain links TRBV10-3 to TRBJ2-7; a possible D gene is TRBD2 (5 bases). Trimming left V 10 bases short and J 6 bases short, with 25 bases between. CDR3 length equals 15 residues. Germline CDR1 is ENHRY and CDR2 is SYGVKD. CDR3 residues: CATREGPRLGGEQYF. The CDR3 DNA reads TGTGCCACGCGAGAGGGCCCTCGCTTGGGCGGCGAGCAGTACTTC.

This sequence joins TRBV27 and TRBJ2-1; 9 nucleotides align to TRBD2. Losses at the gene ends were 2 bases for V and 4 bases for J; bases not matched to a gene: 6. The CDR3 runs to 16 residues. CDR1 and CDR2 (germline): MNHEY, SMNVEV (reference sequence). For the CDR3, the DNA is TGTGCCAGCAGTTTACGGGCTAGCGGGGTTTACAATGAGCAGTTCTTC. It is translated as CASSLRASGVYNEQFF.

The rearrangement uses TRBV10-3 and TRBJ2-6; weak D call: TRBD2 (5 bases). Germline CDR1 and CDR2: ENHRY and SYGVKD. V was shortened by 2 bases and J by 0 bases, with 8 bases between the two germline ends. The CDR3 spans 16 residues. CDR3 sequence reads: CAISEGLSSGANVLTF. For the CDR3, the DNA is TGTGCCATCAGTGAGGGACTTTCCTCTGGGGCCAACGTCCTGACTTTC.

The chain is built from TRBV5-1 and TRBJ2-2; 8 nucleotides line up with TRBD1. Trimming took 5 bases from V and 6 from J; bases not matched to a gene: 15. This CDR3 spans 17 amino acids. Germline-derived CDR1 and CDR2 are SGHRS and YFSETQ. CDR3 residues: CASSSGTGNPTAGELFF. The CDR3 DNA reads TGCGCCAGCAGTTCCGGGACAGGCAATCCCACGGCCGGGGAGCTGTTTTTT. Together with reference TRBV5-1 and TRBJ2-2, the CDR3 gives the full variable domain: KAGVTQTPRYLIKTRGQQVTLSCSPISGHRSVSWYQQTPGQGLQFLFEYFSETQRNKGNFPGRFSGRQFSNSRSEMNVSTLELGDSALYLCASSSGTGNPTAGELFFGEGSRLTVL.